These 22 T cell receptor beta chains share one sample of origin, sequenced in a study of blood T cell repertoires in COVID-19. Measured with immunoSEQ multiplex PCR; TCRdb has only the in-frame clones, and not every one. The sample has more than 200,000 clones; approximately 86% are singletons. Sequencing input: peripheral blood. The receptors shown here come from a woman aged 55 to 70 with COVID-19, enrolled during active disease.

The chain joins TRBV7-3 to TRBJ2-1, with 9 bases lining up with TRBD2. Trimming took 2 bases from V and 4 from J; bases not matched to a gene: 0. CDR3 size: 14 residues. Germline lookup yields CDR1 SGHTA and CDR2 FQGTGA. In DNA form, the CDR3 reads TGTGCCAGCAGCTTAGCGGGAGGGTACAATGAGCAGTTCTTC. It translates to CASSLAGGYNEQFF.

As to this clone: This specimen includes other DNA sequences encoding the same CDR3. The V and J genes are TRBV5-1 and TRBJ1-6, with a weak D call TRBD1 (5 bases). V lost 0 bases to trimming and J lost 5 bases, with 6 bases between them. The germline V gene has CDR1 SGHRS and CDR2 YFSETQ. The CDR3 totals 14 residues. The CDR3: CASSLGQNNSPLHF. The DNA of the CDR3 is TGCGCCAGCAGCTTGGGACAGAATAATTCACCCCTCCACTTT.

Only one count was recorded for this clone. The V gene is TRBV21-1, the J gene TRBJ2-1; the table's D gene call, TRBD2, was not cross checked with the DNA. TRBV21-1 is tagged as a pseudogene. CDR3 size: 18 residues. The CDR3 coding sequence is TGTGCCAGCAGCAAAGCGCTTTGGCGGGAGAGGGGCTACAATGAGCAGTTCTTC. It is translated as CASSKALWRERGYNEQFF.

The chain is built from TRBV11-2 and TRBJ2-7; D possibly corresponds to TRBD1 (6 bases). Trimming left V 2 bases short and J 7 bases short, with 12 bases between. Germline assignment: CDR1 SGHAT and CDR2 FQNNGV. The CDR3 runs 13 residues. CDR3 protein: CASSLFVGQEQYF. Here the CDR3 DNA reads TGTGCCAGCAGCTTATTTGTAGGACAGGAGCAGTACTTC.

This chain links TRBV9 with TRBJ2-2; the D is unclear. Trimming took 6 bases from V and 0 from J, leaving 6 bases between them. Germline CDR1 reads SGDLS; CDR2 reads YYNGEE. The CDR3 loop spans 13 amino acids. The CDR3 region has the DNA TGTGCCAGCAATGTAGCGAACACCGGGGAGCTGTTTTTT. This sequence encodes CASNVANTGELFF.

CDR3: CASKDRADINSPLHF. CDR3 nucleotides: TGCGCCAGCAAGGACAGGGCAGACATTAATTCACCCCTCCACTTT. The chain has TRBV10-2 and TRBJ1-6; 8 bases are a match to TRBD1. V shed 7 bases and J 6 bases; nucleotides not matched to a gene: 8. This CDR3 region has 15 residues. The germline V gene encodes CDR1 WSHSY and CDR2 SAAADI.

The chain recombines TRBV2 with TRBJ2-3; 8 nucleotides align to TRBD1. This CDR3 has 14 residues. The V segment lost 9 bases and the J segment 1 base; nucleotides outside the gene matches: 6. CDR1 SNHLY and CDR2 FYNNEI come from the germline V gene. Written as DNA, the CDR3 is TGTGCCAGATCGACAGGGGTGGGCACAGATACGCAGTATTTT. Translation: CARSTGVGTDTQYF.

The chain couples TRBV4-1 to TRBJ1-5, with D hard to call. The V end was cut by 0 bases, the J end by 0 bases, with 9 bases between. Germline CDR1 and CDR2: MGHRA and YSYEKL. The CDR3 spans 16 residues. This chain's CDR3 is CASSQERAYSNQPQHF. Here the CDR3 DNA reads TGCGCCAGCAGCCAAGAGAGGGCATATAGCAATCAGCCCCAGCATTTT.

This chain links TRBV7-9 with TRBJ1-4; D remains ambiguous. This CDR3 has 15 residues. Trimming left V 5 bases short and J 8 bases short, with 18 bases between. Germline loops: CDR1 SEHNR, CDR2 FQNEAQ (reference sequence). This CDR3 is CASSVTSGLKEKLFF. As DNA, the CDR3 is TGTGCCAGCAGCGTAACCTCGGGGTTAAAAGAAAAACTGTTTTTT.

The chain has TRBV4-1 and TRBJ1-1, with D perhaps TRBD1 (5 bases). The V gene lost 2 bases and the J gene lost 7 bases, with 17 bases spanning the gap. Germline V gene lookup returns CDR1 MGHRA and CDR2 YSYEKL. The CDR3 length is 15 residues. CDR3 DNA: TGCGCCAGCAGCCAACCCACCAGCGTACAGGTTGAAGCTTTCTTT. The encoded protein is CASSQPTSVQVEAFF.

The rearrangement links TRBV19 to TRBJ2-2; TRBD2 aligns across 8 bases. With 9 bases clipped from V and 2 bases from J, the junction kept 8 bases outside the gene matches. The CDR3 sequence is 15 residues long. In germline, CDR1 is LNHDA, CDR2 SQIVND (reference sequence). CDR3 amino acids: CASSPGGGNTGELFF. The DNA for the CDR3 is TGTGCCAGCTCCCCCGGGGGGGGAAACACCGGGGAGCTGTTTTTT.

J is TRBJ2-1 and V is TRBV6-1, with D hard to call. This CDR3 is 11 amino acids long. Trimming took 2 bases from V and 12 from J, leaving 8 bases between them. The germline V gene has CDR1 MNHNS and CDR2 SASEGT. CDR3 sequence (DNA): TGTGCCAGCAGTGAAAATGCGAGGCAGTTCTTC. Translation: CASSENARQFF.

The chain employs TRBV28 and TRBJ2-1; TRBD2 matches at 13 bases. There are 17 residues in the CDR3. Germline CDR1 MDHEN, CDR2 SYDVKM. Trimming at V came to 4 bases and at J to 10 bases, leaving 13 bases not matched to a gene. CDR3 protein: CASSSQTSGRAGGEQFF. CDR3 nucleotides: TGTGCCAGCAGTTCCCAAACTAGCGGGAGGGCCGGAGGGGAGCAGTTCTTC.

The chain has TRBV15 and TRBJ2-4, with D possibly matching TRBD2 (6 bases). Germline assignment: CDR1 LNHNV and CDR2 YYDKDF (reference sequence). V was clipped by 0 bases and J by 8 bases, with 11 bases between them. This CDR3 has 14 amino acids. CDR3 sequence: CATSRDGGLDIQYF. Here the CDR3 DNA reads TGTGCCACCAGCAGAGATGGAGGGCTTGACATTCAGTACTTC.

This chain connects TRBV5-1 to TRBJ2-7; 9 bases line up with TRBD2. V lost 1 base, J lost 3 bases, and 11 bases stayed unmatched. Germline V gene sequence: CDR1 SGHRS, CDR2 YFSETQ. The CDR3 is 17 residues long. The CDR3 region is CASSLTLRLAGVYEQYF. The CDR3 DNA is TGCGCCAGCAGCTTGACTCTTCGATTAGCGGGAGTCTACGAGCAGTACTTC.

The J gene is TRBJ1-1, the V gene TRBV24-1; weak D call: TRBD1 (5 bases). Germline V gives CDR1 KGHDR, CDR2 SFDVKD. The CDR3 totals 12 residues. V lost 5 bases, J lost 7 bases, and 10 bases lay in between. The CDR3 sequence is CATSGPGNEAFF. CDR3 sequence (DNA): TGTGCCACCAGTGGGCCAGGGAATGAAGCTTTCTTT.

This clone was observed a handful of times. The V call is TRBV24-1, the J call TRBJ2-1; maybe TRBD2 (5 bases). The CDR3 sequence is 15 residues long. Germline V CDR1 and CDR2: KGHDR, SFDVKD. Trimming took 4 bases from V and 7 from J, leaving 16 bases between them. The DNA for the CDR3 is TGTGCCACCAGTGAGGGTACTAGGAGTAGGAATGAGCAGTTCTTC. This codes for CATSEGTRSRNEQFF.

V is TRBV24-1 and J is TRBJ2-1; TRBD1 agrees at 10 bases. The V gene end was trimmed by 4 bases and the J gene end by 0 bases; junction bases not matched to a gene: 8. Germline assignment: CDR1 KGHDR and CDR2 SFDVKD. The CDR3 is 18 amino acids. As DNA, the CDR3 is TGTGCCACCAGTGAGTCCGGGACAGGGGTCCTCTCCTACAATGAGCAGTTCTTC. This codes for CATSESGTGVLSYNEQFF.

V is TRBV5-1 and J is TRBJ2-2; D is possibly TRBD1 (5 bases). V lost 4 bases and J lost 2, with 9 bases in between. Germline V gives CDR1 SGHRS, CDR2 YFSETQ. The CDR3 has 14 amino acids. CDR3 in amino acids: CASSRTRNTGELFF. In DNA, the CDR3 is TGCGCCAGCAGCCGGACAAGAAACACCGGGGAGCTGTTTTTT.

This rearrangement joins TRBV5-4 to TRBJ1-3; weak D call: TRBD1 (5 bases). Germline-derived CDR1 and CDR2 are SGHNT and YYREEE (reference sequence). Between the trimmed V and J ends, which lost 4 bases and 3 bases, there was a span of 11 bases. The CDR3 has 14 residues. In DNA, the CDR3 is TGTGCCAGCAGCAGGCAGGGAGGTGGAAACACCATATATTTT. It specifies CASSRQGGGNTIYF.

The gene calls are TRBV25-1 and TRBJ1-5; D might be TRBD1 (6 bases). V was pared by 8 bases and J by 7 bases, with 27 bases between. CDR1 is MGHDK and CDR2 is SYGVNS in the germline V gene. The CDR3 is 17 residues long. CDR3 nucleotides: TGTGCCAGCCGACCTCTCCAGAAGCGGGGGGCAGGGCAGCCCCAGCATTTT. This translates into CASRPLQKRGAGQPQHF.

This clone was seen a single time. This chain uses TRBV15 with TRBJ1-1; D gene unclear. CDR1 LNHNV and CDR2 YYDKDF come from the germline V gene (reference sequence). This CDR3 has 16 amino acids. Trimming shortened V by 0 bases and J by 5 bases, and 16 bases separated the two germline ends. In DNA, the CDR3 is TGTGCCACCAGCAGAGATCCGGCGGGGAAAGGGACTGAAGCTTTCTTT. Translation: CATSRDPAGKGTEAFF.